The text below deals with one T cell receptor (beta chain). Its antigen is still unknown. The entry originates in a study of CD8 T cells in ankylosing spondylitis. Study-wide points: A TCR beta motif of 7 or 8 highly homologous variants appeared characteristic of ankylosing spondylitis blood. The disease-linked clones had a CD8+ phenotype and low blood frequencies. Matched ankylosing spondylitis synovial fluid reportedly contained a significantly enriched population of disease-linked clones.

Quantitative 5'-RACE with molecular barcodes produced the TCR beta libraries. TCRdb re-called the 5' RACE reads with MiXCR, one entry per CDR3 protein. The sample has approximately 300,000 distinct CDR3 sequences, about a fifth seen once. Germline assignment: CDR1 LGHNA and CDR2 YSLEER. Trimming left V 4 bases short and J 8 bases short, with 23 bases between. The CDR3 consists of 16 residues. The sample comprised blood, either unsorted or a sorted T cell fraction (not recorded which). The rearrangement joins TRBV4-3 to TRBJ1-2; D gene uncertain. The receptor comes from a female donor with ankylosing spondylitis or in good health (not recorded which). The CDR3 loop reads CASSRATGLSWWGYTF. CDR3 DNA: TGCGCCAGCAGCCGTGCGACGGGGTTAAGCTGGTGGGGCTACACCTTC.